These 10 T cell receptor beta chains were all obtained from the same sample, sequenced in a study of blood T cells in healthy people across ages (dated by TCRdb to between 2014 and 2017). Libraries came from 5' RACE. The listed sequencing device is Illumina HiSeq 2500. A second PCR of roughly 6 to 11 cycles was run with a J-beta primer mix and a sample-barcoded 5' primer. Using fastp at Q25 and MiXCR, TCRdb reprocessed the public reads and kept productive beta chains. Each entry is one CDR3 protein sequence, shown with its most common DNA and genes. The sample has around 710,000 distinct CDR3 sequences on record, 35% to 45% of them singletons. The ten largest clones capture 20% of the sample. The specimen sequenced was blood. Receptors originate from a woman aged 55-69 years in good health.

The chain links TRBV12-5 to TRBJ2-3; 9 bases fit TRBD1. Germline V lookup: CDR1 LGHNT, CDR2 FRNRAP. The CDR3 totals 15 residues. V trimming: 8 bases; J trimming: 7 bases; junction bases outside the gene matches: 13. DNA for the CDR3: TGTGCTAGTTCACCTGGGACAGGGAGTACGAATACGCAGTATTTT. Translation gives CASSPGTGSTNTQYF.

The chain employs TRBV6-2 or TRBV6-3 and TRBJ1-1, with D perhaps matching TRBD1 (5 bases). Trimming took off 5 bases at V and 11 bases at J, with 21 bases between the two ends. The CDR3 loop spans 14 amino acids. Germline assignment: CDR1 MNHEY and CDR2 SVGEGT. CDR3 loop: CASSPSWGRVEAFF. The CDR3 DNA sequence: TGTGCCAGCAGTCCAAGCTGGGGCAGGGTAGAGGCTTTCTTT.

This clonotype was counted many times. This chain links TRBV7-9 with TRBJ1-2, with D possibly matching TRBD1 (5 bases). Germline-derived CDR1 and CDR2 are SEHNR and FQNEAQ (reference sequence). This CDR3 region has 14 residues. V lost 0 bases and J 8 bases, leaving 13 bases between the germline ends. The CDR3, as DNA: TGTGCCAGCAGCTTAGCGGAAGGGGCAGGAGGCTACACCTTC. Amino acids: CASSLAEGAGGYTF.

This chain joins TRBV11-2 and TRBJ2-7; D gene ambiguous. Germline V lookup: CDR1 SGHAT, CDR2 FQNNGV. The V and J ends lost 1 base and 9 bases respectively, with 10 bases between them. The CDR3 sequence is 12 residues long. The CDR3 DNA follows: TGTGCCAGCAGCTTAGGGTCGTATGGGCAGTACTTC. It specifies CASSLGSYGQYF.

The chain couples TRBV4-3 to TRBJ2-1; D is possibly TRBD1 or TRBD2 (5 bases each). This CDR3 is 13 amino acids long. The V gene's germline CDR1 is LGHNA and CDR2 YSLEER. Trimming left V 3 bases short and J 6 bases short, with 9 bases between. The CDR3 region is CASSHTGTNEQFF. Here the CDR3 DNA reads TGCGCCAGCAGCCACACGGGGACCAATGAGCAGTTCTTC.

To note about this clonotype: One end of the junction does not line up with germline, which may come from a read error. This chain uses TRBV6-5 with TRBJ2-3, with D uncertain. The CDR3 has 14 amino acids. The V gene's germline CDR1 is MNHEY and CDR2 SVGAGI. This CDR3 reads CARSSHQSTDTQYF. The CDR3 coding sequence is TGTGCCCGCAGTTCGCACCAGAGCACAGATACGCAGTATTTT.

This clonotype was observed a handful of times. The rearrangement uses TRBV23-1 and TRBJ2-7; D gene ambiguous. TRBV23-1 counts as an open reading frame of uncertain function. Trimming removed 5 bases at V and 3 bases at J, with 14 bases between. The CDR3 has 14 amino acids. The CDR3 DNA reads as TGCGCCAGCAGTAGCCGATGTGCTAACTACGAGCAGTACTTC. It yields the protein CASSSRCANYEQYF.

The sample holds many counts of this clonotype. The rearrangement joins TRBV3-1 to TRBJ1-2; 7 bases are shared with TRBD1. Germline V gene data show CDR1 as LGHDT and CDR2 as YNNKEL (reference sequence). With 1 base clipped from V and 8 bases from J, the junction kept 4 bases outside the gene matches. This CDR3 is 13 amino acids long. In DNA form, the CDR3 reads TGTGCCAGCAGCCAAGCCGGGACAGAAGGCTACACCTTC. Amino acids: CASSQAGTEGYTF.

This chain joins TRBV28 and TRBJ2-5, with 8 bases that match TRBD1. The DNA end lines up better with TRBJ2-7; the J call may be wrong. Per the germline V gene, CDR1 is MDHEN and CDR2 is SYDVKM. This CDR3 has 16 amino acids. The CDR3: CASSPRPGTGRNEQYF. The CDR3 DNA reads as TGTGCCAGCAGTCCACGTCCCGGGACAGGTAGGAACGAGCAGTACTTC.

The chain carries TRBV5-1 and TRBJ2-7; possibly TRBD1 for D (6 bases). The V gene lost 0 bases and the J gene lost 2 bases, with 12 bases spanning the gap. Per germline, CDR1 SGHRS and CDR2 YFSETQ. The length of the CDR3 is 15 residues. The CDR3 DNA follows: TGCGCCAGCAGCTTGGGACAGGTGATTACCTACGAGCAGTACTTC. Translation gives CASSLGQVITYEQYF.